The TCR beta chain under discussion was sequenced for a study of shared clonotypes between healthy human individuals. Whole-study findings and limits: Incomplete sequencing of sorted subsets was indicated by rarefaction despite large depth.

This CDR3 region has 15 residues. CDR1 is MDHEN and CDR2 is SYDVKM in the germline V gene. Trimming removed 3 bases at V and 0 bases at J, with 11 bases between. This clone has a single count. The antigen is not known. Method: immunoSEQ multiplex PCR; TCRdb's copy keeps in-frame clones and lacks some. The table has approximately 1.1 million clones, around 82% seen once; the top ten hold approximately 0.5%. The specimen sequenced was memory CD4+ T cells from PBMCs. Subset specified: CD45RA-negative fraction. The sequence came from a man younger than 35 in good health. Some clones in this sample may be carry-over from other donors' samples. The chain employs TRBV28 and TRBJ1-2, with D possibly TRBD1 on 6 matching bases. The CDR3 DNA reads TGTGCCAGCAGTTTCCCGGGACACTCTAACTATGGCTACACCTTC. It yields the protein CASSFPGHSNYGYTF.